This T cell receptor beta chain was retrieved from a study of neurological immune-mediated disorders. TCRdb reprocessed the 5' RACE reads with MiXCR, giving one entry per CDR3 protein. The sample yields tens of thousands of distinct CDR3 sequences, roughly 4.3% seen once. The time point was: longitudinal time-point 3. This clonotype appeared many times. The length of the CDR3 is 16 residues. With 2 bases clipped from V and 6 bases from J, the junction kept 8 bases outside the gene matches. CDR1 and CDR2 (germline): SGHAT, FQDESV (reference sequence). Input material: PBMCs. The source of this sequence is a woman aged 55 to 70 with multiple sclerosis. This chain links TRBV11-1 with TRBJ2-1; TRBD1 aligns across 9 bases. Here the CDR3 DNA reads TGTGCCAGCAGCTTACCGGGACAGGGTTGGGTCAATGAGCAGTTCTTC. Its protein is CASSLPGQGWVNEQFF.